This is a list of T cell receptor beta chains from one sample in a study of T cells in Graves' hyperthyroidism and ophthalmopathy. Using its own MiXCR run on the multiplex PCR reads, TCRdb lists one record per CDR3 protein. The sample records 400,000 to 600,000 distinct CDR3 sequences, 15% to 20% being singletons. Sequenced: blood. These receptors came from a woman in her 30s with Graves' ophthalmopathy. Each CDR3 is given with its conserved first and last residue. D genes are given only for firm matches. The listing skips clone size in some rows; elsewhere it reads once, few, many or a size class.

clone size: many
D gene: TRBD1
V gene: TRBV20-1
J gene: TRBJ2-5
CDR3 protein: CSARALWTGETQYF
CDR3 DNA: TGCAGTGCTAGAGCCCTTTGGACAGGAGAGACCCAGTACTTC

clone size: many
D gene: -
V gene: TRBV7-3
J gene: TRBJ2-1
CDR3 protein: CASSLIPGSGNEQFF
CDR3 DNA: TGTGCCAGCAGCTTAATTCCAGGTTCTGGGAATGAGCAGTTCTTC

clone size: -
D gene: -
V gene: TRBV12-3/TRBV12-4
J gene: TRBJ2-3
CDR3 protein: CASRLVQTQYF
CDR3 DNA: TGTGCCAGCAGATTGGTACAGACGCAGTATTTT

clone size: -
D gene: -
V gene: TRBV4-2
J gene: TRBJ1-4
CDR3 protein: CASSQGFGENEKLFF
CDR3 DNA: TGTGCCAGCAGCCAAGGTTTCGGTGAGAATGAAAAACTGTTTTTT

clone size: few
D gene: -
V gene: TRBV7-2
J gene: TRBJ2-7
CDR3 protein: CASSLDSGLLNEQYF
CDR3 DNA: TGTGCCAGCAGCTTAGATTCGGGGTTACTCAACGAGCAGTACTTC

clone size: many
D gene: -
V gene: TRBV20-1
J gene: TRBJ2-7
CDR3 protein: CSASYEQYF
CDR3 DNA: TGCAGTGCTTCTTACGAGCAGTACTTC

clone size: few
D gene: -
V gene: TRBV6-1
J gene: TRBJ2-7
CDR3 protein: CASSEPHEQYF
CDR3 DNA: TGTGCCAGCAGTGAACCCCACGAGCAGTACTTC

clone size: few
D gene: -
V gene: TRBV7-2
J gene: TRBJ2-7
CDR3 protein: CASSLVPHSAYEQYF
CDR3 DNA: TGTGCCAGCAGCTTAGTCCCCCACTCCGCCTACGAGCAGTACTTC

clone size: many
D gene: TRBD2
V gene: TRBV20-1
J gene: TRBJ2-1
CDR3 protein: CSATPPTSGFYNEQFF
CDR3 DNA: TGCAGTGCTACGCCTCCGACTAGCGGGTTTTACAATGAGCAGTTCTTC

clone size: -
D gene: -
V gene: TRBV28
J gene: TRBJ2-7
CDR3 protein: CASSPSRSLSSYEQYF
CDR3 DNA: TGTGCCAGCAGTCCCAGCAGGAGTTTAAGCTCCTACGAGCAGTACTTC

clone size: -
D gene: -
V gene: TRBV6-1
J gene: TRBJ2-5
CDR3 protein: CASGGAGAAEETQYF
CDR3 DNA: TGTGCCAGCGGGGGGGCGGGAGCGGCGGAAGAGACCCAGTACTTC

clone size: few
D gene: TRBD1
V gene: TRBV6-2/TRBV6-3
J gene: TRBJ1-4
CDR3 protein: CASSRLGQANEKLFF
CDR3 DNA: TGTGCCAGCAGTCGGTTGGGACAGGCTAATGAAAAACTGTTTTTT

clone size: few
D gene: -
V gene: TRBV6-1
J gene: TRBJ1-6
CDR3 protein: CASIPGGGKGLNSPLHF
CDR3 DNA: TGTGCCAGCATTCCGGGTGGGGGCAAGGGGCTTAATTCACCCCTCCACTTT

clone size: -
D gene: -
V gene: TRBV6-1
J gene: TRBJ1-4
CDR3 protein: CASSPGGAEKLFF
CDR3 DNA: TGTGCCAGCAGTCCCGGCGGGGCTGAAAAACTGTTTTTT

clone size: many
D gene: -
V gene: TRBV2
J gene: TRBJ2-5
CDR3 protein: CASSGQQETQYF
CDR3 DNA: TGTGCCAGCAGTGGACAGCAAGAGACCCAGTACTTC

clone size: -
D gene: TRBD2
V gene: TRBV6-1
J gene: TRBJ2-3
CDR3 protein: CASTNLAGDLVGDTQYF
CDR3 DNA: TGTGCCAGCACCAACCTAGCGGGAGATTTGGTCGGAGATACGCAGTATTTT

clone size: -
D gene: -
V gene: TRBV20-1
J gene: TRBJ2-3
CDR3 protein: CSARDFKGPSTDTQYF
CDR3 DNA: TGCAGTGCTAGAGATTTTAAGGGCCCTAGCACAGATACGCAGTATTTT

clone size: -
D gene: -
V gene: TRBV27
J gene: TRBJ2-6
CDR3 protein: CASGGANVLTF
CDR3 DNA: TGTGCCAGCGGGGGGGCCAACGTCCTGACTTTC

clone size: many
D gene: TRBD2
V gene: TRBV20-1
J gene: TRBJ2-7
CDR3 protein: CSARGLAGMYEQYF
CDR3 DNA: TGCAGTGCTAGGGGACTAGCGGGAATGTACGAGCAGTACTTC

clone size: few
D gene: -
V gene: TRBV13
J gene: TRBJ2-7
CDR3 protein: CASSLAYSSYEQYF
CDR3 DNA: TGTGCCAGCAGCTTAGCGTATAGCTCCTACGAGCAGTACTTC

clone size: many
D gene: -
V gene: TRBV29-1
J gene: TRBJ2-5
CDR3 protein: CSVEIFGETQYF
CDR3 DNA: TGCAGCGTTGAGATATTTGGCGAGACCCAGTACTTC

clone size: few
D gene: -
V gene: TRBV19
J gene: TRBJ1-1
CDR3 protein: CASAGGGTTEAFF
CDR3 DNA: TGTGCCAGCGCCGGGGGAGGGACCACTGAAGCTTTCTTT

clone size: many
D gene: TRBD2
V gene: TRBV11-2
J gene: TRBJ2-3
CDR3 protein: CASSPPGGFTDTQYF
CDR3 DNA: TGTGCCAGCAGCCCTCCGGGAGGCTTCACAGATACGCAGTATTTT

clone size: many
D gene: -
V gene: TRBV20-1
J gene: TRBJ2-7
CDR3 protein: CIPGSPQGPAYEQYF
CDR3 DNA: TGCATCCCGGGGTCCCCACAAGGACCGGCCTACGAGCAGTACTTC

clone size: many
D gene: -
V gene: TRBV18
J gene: TRBJ1-4
CDR3 protein: CASSPTGRNEKLFF
CDR3 DNA: TGTGCCAGCTCACCGACAGGTCGTAATGAAAAACTGTTTTTT

clone size: many
D gene: TRBD2
V gene: TRBV12-3/TRBV12-4
J gene: TRBJ2-7
CDR3 protein: CASSLVREGEQYF
CDR3 DNA: TGTGCCAGCAGTTTAGTCAGGGAGGGCGAGCAGTACTTC

clone size: few
D gene: -
V gene: TRBV27
J gene: TRBJ2-5
CDR3 protein: CASSATRVQETQYF
CDR3 DNA: TGTGCCAGCAGTGCCACTAGGGTCCAAGAGACCCAGTACTTC

clone size: -
D gene: -
V gene: TRBV20-1
J gene: TRBJ1-5
CDR3 protein: CSAEKGGNQPQHF
CDR3 DNA: TGCAGTGCGGAGAAAGGGGGCAATCAGCCCCAGCATTTT

clone size: few
D gene: TRBD1
V gene: TRBV5-8
J gene: TRBJ1-2
CDR3 protein: CASSFGQGDGYGYTF
CDR3 DNA: TGTGCCAGCAGCTTTGGACAGGGGGACGGCTATGGCTACACCTTC

clone size: few
D gene: -
V gene: TRBV7-2
J gene: TRBJ2-1
CDR3 protein: CASSLYGGVHNEQFF
CDR3 DNA: TGTGCCAGCAGCTTATATGGGGGAGTGCACAATGAGCAGTTCTTC

clone size: many
D gene: -
V gene: TRBV30
J gene: TRBJ2-4
CDR3 protein: CAWSVSRDIQYF
CDR3 DNA: TGTGCCTGGAGTGTATCGCGGGACATTCAGTACTTC

clone size: -
D gene: -
V gene: TRBV5-1
J gene: TRBJ2-2
CDR3 protein: CASSWDDWKRANTGELFF
CDR3 DNA: TGCGCCAGCAGCTGGGACGATTGGAAGCGGGCAAACACCGGGGAGCTGTTTTTT

clone size: -
D gene: -
V gene: TRBV7-2
J gene: TRBJ2-4
CDR3 protein: CASSFRLVGPFMYF
CDR3 DNA: TGTGCCAGCAGCTTTCGACTAGTGGGCCCTTTCATGTACTTC

clone size: many
D gene: TRBD2
V gene: TRBV29-1
J gene: TRBJ2-3
CDR3 protein: CSVEDPVLAELDTQYF
CDR3 DNA: TGCAGCGTTGAAGATCCCGTACTAGCGGAGCTAGATACGCAGTATTTT

clone size: -
D gene: -
V gene: TRBV5-5
J gene: TRBJ2-5
CDR3 protein: CASTVEHLQETQYF
CDR3 DNA: TGTGCCAGCACAGTCGAACACCTACAAGAGACCCAGTACTTC

clone size: few
D gene: -
V gene: TRBV24-1
J gene: TRBJ2-1
CDR3 protein: CATSELLEQFF
CDR3 DNA: TGTGCCACCAGTGAGTTACTGGAGCAGTTCTTC

clone size: many
D gene: TRBD2
V gene: TRBV11-2
J gene: TRBJ2-1
CDR3 protein: CASSFSTSGASEQFF
CDR3 DNA: TGTGCCAGCAGCTTCTCGACTAGCGGGGCTTCCGAGCAGTTCTTC

clone size: -
D gene: -
V gene: TRBV5-5
J gene: TRBJ2-4
CDR3 protein: CASSLSPTIAKNIQYF
CDR3 DNA: TGTGCCAGCAGCTTATCACCGACAATAGCCAAAAACATTCAGTACTTC

clone size: few
D gene: -
V gene: TRBV9
J gene: TRBJ2-2
CDR3 protein: CASSVTGLGTGELFF
CDR3 DNA: TGTGCCAGCAGCGTAACAGGCCTGGGGACCGGGGAGCTGTTTTTT

clone size: -
D gene: TRBD2
V gene: TRBV9
J gene: TRBJ2-3
CDR3 protein: CASSARGETSTDTQYF
CDR3 DNA: TGTGCCAGCAGCGCGCGGGGGGAGACTAGCACAGATACGCAGTATTTT

clone size: few
D gene: -
V gene: TRBV12-3/TRBV12-4
J gene: TRBJ2-6
CDR3 protein: CASSITVLTGANVLTF
CDR3 DNA: TGTGCCAGCAGTATAACAGTACTCACCGGGGCCAACGTCCTGACTTTC

clone size: many
D gene: -
V gene: TRBV13
J gene: TRBJ2-7
CDR3 protein: CASSLARTNYEQYF
CDR3 DNA: TGTGCCAGCAGCTTAGCCCGGACAAACTACGAGCAGTACTTC

clone size: many
D gene: -
V gene: TRBV7-9
J gene: TRBJ2-3
CDR3 protein: CASSSRADPTDTQYF
CDR3 DNA: TGTGCCAGCAGCTCCAGAGCGGACCCCACAGATACGCAGTATTTT

clone size: few
D gene: -
V gene: TRBV18
J gene: TRBJ1-6
CDR3 protein: CASSPGRPYNSPLHF
CDR3 DNA: TGTGCCAGCTCACCAGGGAGACCATATAATTCACCCCTCCACTTT